Below, 3 T cell receptor beta chains from the same sample are listed, as sequenced in a study of T cells in Graves' hyperthyroidism and ophthalmopathy. Using RNA transcripts as the source, TCR beta CDR3 regions were amplified. HTBI primers drove first-round RT-PCR of the TCR CDR3. TCRdb recomputed calls from the multiplex PCR reads with MiXCR, one row per CDR3 protein. The data hold 690,000 or so distinct CDR3 sequences, with 18% observed a single time. The source material was blood. The receptors here all came from a woman between 50 and 59 years old with Graves' hyperthyroidism that later progressed to Graves' ophthalmopathy.

This chain links TRBV10-3 with TRBJ2-1; 9 bases fit TRBD1. The J segment lost 8 bases and the V segment lost 10 bases, leaving 18 bases of the junction unmatched. The germline CDR1 and CDR2 sequences are ENHRY and SYGVKD. The CDR3 covers 16 residues. This CDR3 reads CATYPGQGEIGDEQFF. The CDR3 nucleotides are TGTGCCACATACCCGGGACAGGGCGAAATTGGGGATGAGCAGTTCTTC.

This clonotype was seen only a few times. The J gene is TRBJ2-7, the V gene TRBV20-1; tentatively, D is TRBD1 (5 bases). Between the trimmed V and J ends, which lost 0 bases and 1 base, there was a span of 13 bases. This CDR3 spans 15 amino acids. Per the germline V gene, CDR1 is DFQATT and CDR2 is SNEGSKA (reference sequence). CDR3 in amino acids: CSAREVAGSSYEQYF. The CDR3 DNA follows: TGCAGTGCTAGAGAAGTGGCAGGGTCTTCCTACGAGCAGTACTTC.

As to this clonotype: A much larger clonotype is one base distant, so this may be a read error. V usage is TRBV9 and J usage is TRBJ2-1; no firm D call. The CDR3 is 14 residues long. The germline CDR1 and CDR2 sequences are SGDLS and YYNGEE. V lost 2 bases to trimming and J lost 4 bases, with 10 bases between them. This CDR3 reads CASSVETLYNEQFF. The CDR3 nucleotides read TGTGCCAGCAGCGTGGAGACACTATACAATGAGCAGTTCTTC.